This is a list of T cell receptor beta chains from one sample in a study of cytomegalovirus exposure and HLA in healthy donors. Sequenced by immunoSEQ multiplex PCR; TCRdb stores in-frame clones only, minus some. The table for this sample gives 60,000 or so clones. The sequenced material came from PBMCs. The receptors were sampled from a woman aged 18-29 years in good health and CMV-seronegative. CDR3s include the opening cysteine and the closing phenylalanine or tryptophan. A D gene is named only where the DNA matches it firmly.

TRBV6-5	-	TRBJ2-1	TGTGCCACCTCGAGGGGGGGGCGTTCCTACAATGAGCAGTTCTTC	CATSRGGRSYNEQFF
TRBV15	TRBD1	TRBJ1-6	TGTGCCACCAGCAGACCGGACAGGGGGCAATCACCCCTCCACTTT	CATSRPDRGQSPLHF
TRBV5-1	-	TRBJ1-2	TGCGCCAGCCAGGAGGGGATTATTAACTATGGCTACACCTTC	CASQEGIINYGYTF
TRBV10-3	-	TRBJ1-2	TGTGCCATCAGTCCAGACAGCCCACCCGGCTATGGCTACACCTTC	CAISPDSPPGYGYTF
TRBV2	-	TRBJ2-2	TGTGCCAGCAGTGCGGGGACGAACACCGGGGAGCTGTTTTTT	CASSAGTNTGELFF
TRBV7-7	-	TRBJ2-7	TGTGCCAGCAGCTTAGTGGGGAGGTACCCCGCGCCGTACTTC	CASSLVGRYPAPYF
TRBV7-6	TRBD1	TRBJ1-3	TGTGCCAGCAGCTTAGGGGGACAGGGTGACACCATATATTTT	CASSLGGQGDTIYF
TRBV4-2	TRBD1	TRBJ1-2	TGTGCCAGCAGCCAAGGTCCGGGACAGGGGGCATATGGCTACACCTTC	CASSQGPGQGAYGYTF
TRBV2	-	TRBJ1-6	TGTGCCAGCAGTGCCTATTCACCCCTCCACTTT	CASSAYSPLHF
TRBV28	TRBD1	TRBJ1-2	TGTGCCAGCAGTTTCGGGACAGCCCACTATGGCTACACCTTC	CASSFGTAHYGYTF
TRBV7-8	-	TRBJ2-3	TGTGCCAGCAGCTCCCCTCACCTCAGCGCAGATACGCAGTATTTT	CASSSPHLSADTQYF
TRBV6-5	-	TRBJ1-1	TGTGCCAGCACCAAGGGAGGTACACAAGCTTTCTTT	CASTKGGTQAFF
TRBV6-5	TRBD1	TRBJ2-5	TGTGCCAGCAGTTACGGGACAGGGGGCAACGAGACCCAGTACTTC	CASSYGTGGNETQYF
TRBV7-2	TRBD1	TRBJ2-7	TGTGCCAGCAGCCTCGGGACAGGGGGCCACTACGAGCAGTACTTC	CASSLGTGGHYEQYF
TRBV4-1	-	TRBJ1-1	TGCGCCAGCAGCGGGTCGGGTCAGGGCCTGAACACTGAAGCTTTCTTT	CASSGSGQGLNTEAFF
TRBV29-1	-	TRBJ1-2	TGCAGCACCCACAGACGGTTTGGCTACACCTTC	CSTHRRFGYTF
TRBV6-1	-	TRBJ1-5	TGTGCCAGCGTTGACAGGCTTTATAGCAATCAGCCCCAGCATTTT	CASVDRLYSNQPQHF
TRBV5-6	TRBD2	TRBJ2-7	TGTGCCAGCAGCCCGGGGGAGGGAGCCTACGAGCAGTACTTC	CASSPGEGAYEQYF
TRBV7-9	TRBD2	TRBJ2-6	TGTGCCAGCAGCCGAACTAGCGGGTATTCTTCCTCTGGGGCCAACGTCCTGACTTTC	CASSRTSGYSSSGANVLTF
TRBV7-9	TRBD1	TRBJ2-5	TGTGCCAGCAGCTTTCGGACAGGTTGGGGAGAGACCCAGTACTTC	CASSFRTGWGETQYF
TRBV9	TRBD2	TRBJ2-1	TGTGCCAGCAGCGTAGGACTGACTAGCGGGACAGATGAGCAGTTCTTC	CASSVGLTSGTDEQFF
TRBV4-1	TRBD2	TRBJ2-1	TGCGCCAGCAGCTTTCGGACTAGCGGGACTATTCATGAGCAGTTCTTC	CASSFRTSGTIHEQFF
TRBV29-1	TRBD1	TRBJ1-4	TGCAGCGTTGGAGACAGGGCCAATGAAAAACTGTTTTTT	CSVGDRANEKLFF
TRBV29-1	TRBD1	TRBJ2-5	TGCAGCGTTGTTCGGACAGGGGGCCTAATCCAAGAGACCCAGTACTTC	CSVVRTGGLIQETQYF
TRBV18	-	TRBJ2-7	TGTGCCAGCTCACCTCGACAGGTCCTAAACCCCTACGAGCAGTACTTC	CASSPRQVLNPYEQYF
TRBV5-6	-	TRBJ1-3	TGTGCCAGCAGCCCCGGGGTAGCTCCCCTCTCTGGAAACACCATATATTTT	CASSPGVAPLSGNTIYF
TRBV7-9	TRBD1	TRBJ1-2	TGTGCCAGGGGACAGGGTATCTATGGCTACACCTTC	CARGQGIYGYTF
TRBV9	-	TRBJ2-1	TGTGCCAGCAGCGTAAAACTATACTCCGACAATGAGCAGTTCTTC	CASSVKLYSDNEQFF
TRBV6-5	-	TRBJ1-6	TGTGCCAGCAATTTAGACAGAACCAATTCACCCCTCCACTTT	CASNLDRTNSPLHF
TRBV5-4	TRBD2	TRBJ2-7	TGTGCCAGCAGCTCGGGACTAGCGGGCTCCTACGAGCAGTACTTC	CASSSGLAGSYEQYF
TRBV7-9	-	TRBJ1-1	TGTGCCAGCAGCTTTACAGCCATGAACACTGAAGCTTTCTTT	CASSFTAMNTEAFF
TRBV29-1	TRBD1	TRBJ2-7	TGCAGCGTTGAAGATCAGGACAGGGGTTACGAGCAGTACTTC	CSVEDQDRGYEQYF
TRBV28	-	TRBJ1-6	TGTGCCAGCAGTTCCCCGATGGGGAGGCAGTCACCCCTCCACTTT	CASSSPMGRQSPLHF
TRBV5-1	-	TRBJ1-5	TGCGCCAGCAGCTTGGAACCCTATAGCAATCAGCCCCAGCATTTT	CASSLEPYSNQPQHF
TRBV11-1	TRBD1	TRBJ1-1	TGTGCCAGCAGCCTTCGGACAGGGTGGATGAACACTGAAGCTTTCTTT	CASSLRTGWMNTEAFF
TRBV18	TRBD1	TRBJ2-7	TGTGCCAGCTCACGGTCGGGGACAGGGAACTACGAGCAGTACTTC	CASSRSGTGNYEQYF
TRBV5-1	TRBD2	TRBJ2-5	TGCGCCAGCAGCCTGGGACTAGCGGGAGCGGGGGAGACCCAGTACTTC	CASSLGLAGAGETQYF
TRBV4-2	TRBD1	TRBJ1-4	TGTGCCAGCAGCCCGACAGGGGGCGCCGGTAATGAAAAACTGTTTTTT	CASSPTGGAGNEKLFF
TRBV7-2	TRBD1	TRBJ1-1	TGTGCCAGCAGCTTATCGCGACCCCGGGACAGGGCTCTCGGCACTGAAGCTTTCTTT	CASSLSRPRDRALGTEAFF
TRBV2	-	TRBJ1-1	TGTGCCAGCAGGGAACAGGGGAACACTGAAGCTTTCTTT	CASREQGNTEAFF
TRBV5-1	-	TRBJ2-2	TGCGCCAGCAGCTTGGCAATTAACACCGGGGAGCTGTTTTTT	CASSLAINTGELFF
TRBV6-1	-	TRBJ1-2	TGTGCCAGCAGTGAAGCGTGGGTTCGAGGTGGCTACACCTTC	CASSEAWVRGGYTF
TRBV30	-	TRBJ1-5	TGTGCCTGGAGTGTTTGGAGGAGTCGAGAGAGCAATCAGCCCCAGCATTTT	CAWSVWRSRESNQPQHF
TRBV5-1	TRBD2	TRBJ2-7	TGCGCCAGCAGCCTAGGGACTAGCGGGACCTACGAGCAGTACTTC	CASSLGTSGTYEQYF
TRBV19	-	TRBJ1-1	TGTGCCAGTAGTGAACAGGGTAAAGCTTTCTTT	CASSEQGKAFF